The clone carrying this T cell receptor (beta chain) was observed a few times. Its antigen is as yet unknown. The sample originates from a study of somatic mutations in cytotoxic T cells in rheumatoid arthritis. Study information: Patients had 30 ml EDTA blood drawn right after diagnosis, before any treatment. The authors flow-sorted some V beta antibody-stained T-cell populations at nearly 100% purity, including V beta1+ cells that they sequenced for TCRB.

The data were produced by immunoSEQ multiplex PCR, yet TCRdb's version contains in-frame clones alone and is incomplete. Of 10,000 to 13,000 clones in the sample, roughly 70% were seen once. Germline trimming cut 5 bases from V and 4 bases from J; bases unmatched to any gene: 9. The CDR3 is made up of 15 amino acids. Germline CDR1 reads SSHAT; CDR2 reads FNYEAQ (reference sequence). General study points: It was found that CD8+ T-cell clonality in rheumatoid arthritis patients did not differ significantly from that in age-matched healthy controls. CD8+ clonality rose with age in rheumatoid arthritis patients, unlike in healthy controls.

The chain employs TRBV7-7 and TRBJ2-5; 8 bases align to TRBD2. This TCR was recovered from an adult with rheumatoid arthritis. Sequencing used CD8+ T cells sorted from blood. DNA of the CDR3: TGTGCCAGCAGCCCGACGGGACTAGTATCAGAGACCCAGTACTTC. Amino acids: CASSPTGLVSETQYF.